The entry below describes one T cell receptor beta chain. This record belongs to a study of control samples from healthy donors and cancer patients. This CDR3 has 14 amino acids. Germline V gene data show CDR1 as MNHEY and CDR2 as SVGAGI. Between the trimmed V and J ends, which lost 6 bases and 8 bases, there was a span of 19 bases. Using immunoSEQ multiplex PCR, the repertoire was profiled, and TCRdb retains in-frame clones only, with some absent. The data hold some 74,000 clones, with 65% to 85% observed a single time. The chain uses TRBV6-5 and TRBJ1-2; D is unresolved. Sequenced input: blood. This sequence originates from a man aged 55-75 years in good health. The chain's CDR3 is CASRVQPGGQGYTF. The CDR3 nucleotides read TGTGCCAGCAGAGTTCAACCAGGCGGTCAAGGCTACACCTTC.